This T cell receptor (beta chain) originates from a study of blood T cell repertoires in COVID-19 (dated by TCRdb to 2020 to 2022). Turning to the overall study: Samples covering the acute and convalescent phases of COVID-19 were provided by collaborators in the United States, Italy and Spain. The material from the prospective study consisted of cDNA or gDNA derived from T cells, B-cell-depleted T cells, or PBMCs. The samples were drawn from two sources: the first 160 participants of the ongoing ImmuneRACE study, and 1,000 to 1,500 subjects contributed by 6 global collaborators. The dataset comprised deeply sampled blood TCRbeta repertoires from subjects exposed to, actively infected with, or recovered from COVID-19. HLA class I and class II types, where available, came from metadata supplied by the sample provider rather than from assay-based typing. A freely available public database, intended as a resource for researchers studying the immune response to SARS-CoV-2, is where the repertoires were released. A de-identified subject ID, COVID-19 status, age in years and sex were almost always included in the sample metadata.

Reading the germline V gene (reference sequence) gives CDR1 DFQATT and CDR2 SNEGSKA. The CDR3 has 15 amino acids, counting the end cysteine and phenylalanine. The retained sequence is limited to the CDR3, 45 bases, with the frame set at the first base. At the junction V is shortened by 3 bases and J by 1 base, with 15 bases in between. Here is what the overall study found, with its caveats: Clinical and demographic metadata were provided uncurated, with the amount varying by source and participant.

The immunoSEQ Assay, a bias-controlled multiplex PCR, was used to amplify TCRbeta CDR3 regions from genomic DNA. As for the original processing: Within the assay, amplification of reference gene primers was used to estimate how many nucleated cells each sample contained. Sequence reads were collapsed and filtered to measure the absolute abundance of every unique TCRbeta CDR3 rearrangement. For each sample, productive Simpson clonality was calculated as the square root of Simpson's diversity index over productive rearrangements. The immuneACCESS repertoire file appears here via TCRdb, limited to in-frame rearrangements. These files lack a portion of the clones; in checked studies, under half of the deficit traces to unresolved V genes, and the cause of the others is not known. That table is the source of V, J and clone size, and D and trimming were worked out from the DNA. Present in this sample are about 45,000 clones, about 88% of which were seen just once. The ten largest make up roughly 42% of the sample.

Notes on this clone: No antigen is known for it. Base qualities are not at hand, and no much larger clone is one base apart.

Whole blood was collected in K2EDTA tubes by collaborating institutions according to the institutions' own protocols. For TCRbeta analysis, collaborators shipped samples as frozen whole blood, isolated PBMCs, or DNA extracted from either of those sample types. The chain links TRBV20-1 with TRBJ2-5, and possibly TRBD2, on 5 matching bases. The clonotype originates from a human donor in a cohort sampled during active COVID-19. The specimen sequenced was peripheral blood. CDR3 region: CSASVTRAGQETQYF. The bases read TGCAGTGCTAGTGTAACTAGGGCGGGCCAAGAGACCCAGTACTTC.